The clone carrying this TCR beta chain appeared a few times. The data were obtained in a study of beta chain features in type 1 diabetes. Investigators reverse transcribed all isolated RNA, so they sequenced expressed TCRB transcripts. Sequencing used immunoSEQ multiplex PCR; TCRdb keeps in-frame clones, though not all of them. The sample shows around 400,000 clones, around 13% of them seen only once. Material: naive CD4+ T cells from blood. The clonotype comes from a man between 18 and 35 years old in good health.

The CDR3 coding sequence is TGTGCCAGCAGCCCCGGAGGGGACTCTGGGGAGACCCAGTACTTC. Its protein is CASSPGGDSGETQYF. This chain uses TRBV11-3 with TRBJ2-5; D perhaps matches TRBD2 (6 bases). V lost 5 bases and J 5 bases, leaving 18 bases between the germline ends. This CDR3 is built from 15 residues. The germline gives CDR1 SGHNT, CDR2 YENEEA.